The source of this T cell receptor beta chain is a study of blood T cells in healthy people across ages. The V gene's germline CDR1 is LGHDT and CDR2 YNNKEL (reference sequence). The CDR3 has 11 residues. V lost 1 base and J lost 13, with 8 bases in between. This clonotype was observed a single time. As yet, its antigen is unknown. A J-beta primer mix and a sample-barcoded 5' primer were used in a second PCR of about 6 to 12 cycles. Every sample gave at least 3 million paired-end reads containing CDR3. From the 5' RACE reads, TCRdb called clonotypes with MiXCR, one entry per CDR3 protein. The repertoire holds around 780,000 distinct CDR3 sequences, with approximately 53% as singletons. Whole-study results and caveats: Estimates based on one million T cells were treated as lower bounds.

Input material: blood. This clonotype was obtained from a man aged 40-49 years in good health. The V call is TRBV3-1, the J call TRBJ2-4; tentatively, D is TRBD1 (5 bases). The CDR3 DNA follows: TGTGCCAGCAGCCAAGTGGGGCGGCAGTACTTC. Encoded protein: CASSQVGRQYF.